The 21 T cell receptor beta chains given below trace back to one sample, sequenced in a study of shared clonotypes between healthy human individuals. The method was immunoSEQ multiplex PCR; TCRdb's version includes in-frame clones alone and lacks a portion of them. The sample has 2 million or so clones, 85% to 95% seen once. The sequenced sample was naive CD4+ T cells sorted from blood. Subset noted: CD45RA+ positively selected. Receptor source: a young man in good health.

The chain links TRBV29-1 to TRBJ2-1, with D tentatively TRBD1 (5 bases). Trimming took off 4 bases at V and 0 bases at J, with 10 bases between the two ends. This CDR3 is built from 14 residues. Germline V gives CDR1 SQVTM, CDR2 ANQGSEA. This CDR3 reads CSVGTIHSYNEQFF. CDR3 DNA sequence: TGCAGCGTTGGGACAATCCACTCCTACAATGAGCAGTTCTTC.

The rearrangement links TRBV5-1 to TRBJ1-1; 8 bases line up with TRBD1. CDR1 is SGHRS and CDR2 is YFSETQ in the germline V gene. The CDR3 is made up of 12 amino acids. Germline trimming cut 3 bases from V and 11 bases from J; bases unmatched to any gene: 6. CDR3 sequence (DNA): TGCGCCAGCAGCTACGACAGGGGTACGGCTTTCTTT. Protein sequence: CASSYDRGTAFF. The full variable domain, completed using reference TRBV5-1 and TRBJ1-1, is KAGVTQTPRYLIKTRGQQVTLSCSPISGHRSVSWYQQTPGQGLQFLFEYFSETQRNKGNFPGRFSGRQFSNSRSEMNVSTLELGDSALYLCASSYDRGTAFFGQGTRLTVV.

The chain couples TRBV30 to TRBJ1-6; 9 nucleotides line up with TRBD1. After removal of 0 bases from V and 9 bases from J, the junction contained 9 bases not matched to a gene. Germline V gene sequence: CDR1 GTSNPN, CDR2 SVGIG (reference sequence). CDR3 length equals 16 residues. The CDR3 nucleotides read TGTGCCTGGAGTGTACGGATGGGGACAGGGAGTTCACCCCTCCACTTT. It is translated as CAWSVRMGTGSSPLHF.

J is TRBJ1-6 and V is TRBV14; weak D call: TRBD1 (5 bases). Per the germline V gene, CDR1 is SGHDN and CDR2 is FVKESK. This CDR3 comprises 13 residues. Deletions cut 0 bases from V and 14 bases from J, with 11 bases between. In nucleotides, the CDR3 is TGTGCCAGCAGCCAAGAGGGGGAACGAGCCCTCCACTTT. Translation: CASSQEGERALHF.

V and J are TRBV2 and TRBJ2-7, with D perhaps TRBD2 (6 bases). Between the trimmed V and J ends, which lost 4 bases and 7 bases, there was a span of 17 bases. The CDR3 has 14 amino acids. Germline CDR1 and CDR2: SNHLY and FYNNEI. CDR3 coding DNA: TGTGCCAGCAGTGTAGTTGGCCGCCGGGGGGAGCAGTACTTC. Amino acids: CASSVVGRRGEQYF.

The gene calls are TRBV7-2 and TRBJ2-3, with 7 bases identical to TRBD2. Per germline, CDR1 SGHTA and CDR2 FQGNSA. Trimming removed 5 bases from V and 3 bases from J; junction bases left unmatched: 14. The CDR3 is 17 amino acids. Here the CDR3 reads CASSPTLGGVRTDTQYF. The CDR3 region has the DNA TGTGCCAGCAGCCCAACCCTGGGAGGGGTTAGGACAGATACGCAGTATTTT.

The chain carries TRBV2 and TRBJ2-5; the D gene is possibly TRBD1 (6 bases). V lost 5 bases and J lost 7, with 17 bases in between. The CDR3 runs to 14 residues. In germline, CDR1 is SNHLY, CDR2 FYNNEI. CDR3 region: CASSPTRGPGTQYF. The CDR3 bases are TGTGCCAGCAGTCCAACCAGGGGACCGGGGACCCAGTACTTC.

V and J are TRBV18 and TRBJ1-1, with a possible D match to TRBD1 (6 bases). Trimming left V 3 bases short and J 1 base short, with 18 bases between. The germline V gene has CDR1 KGHSH and CDR2 LQKENI. The CDR3 contains 17 residues. CDR3 protein: CASSPPGKGGWNTEAFF. In DNA, the CDR3 is TGTGCCAGCTCACCCCCCGGGAAAGGGGGTTGGAACACTGAAGCTTTCTTT.

V is TRBV5-1 and J is TRBJ2-3; D might be TRBD2 (6 bases). Looked up from germline, CDR1 is SGHRS and CDR2 is YFSETQ. With 0 bases removed from V and 8 bases from J, the gap between germline ends came to 10 bases. The CDR3 is 13 residues long. Here the CDR3 reads CASSLGASATQYF. CDR3 sequence (DNA): TGCGCCAGCAGCTTGGGGGCTAGCGCTACGCAGTATTTT.

The chain employs TRBV10-3 and TRBJ2-5; 11 nucleotides match TRBD2. Unmatched junction bases numbered 5, after V lost 3 bases and J lost 5 bases. Germline V lookup: CDR1 ENHRY, CDR2 SYGVKD. The CDR3 is made up of 15 amino acids. The CDR3 nucleotides are TGTGCCATCAGTGATTCCGTAGCGGGAGGGGAGACCCAGTACTTC. Protein: CAISDSVAGGETQYF.

The rearrangement uses TRBV5-1 and TRBJ1-1, with 8 bases aligning to TRBD1. Germline CDR1 is SGHRS and CDR2 is YFSETQ. This CDR3 is built from 15 residues. With 3 bases clipped from V and 3 bases from J, the junction kept 7 bases outside the gene matches. The CDR3 loop is CASSSIGQGYTEAFF. DNA of the CDR3: TGCGCCAGCAGCTCAATCGGACAGGGATACACTGAAGCTTTCTTT. Full variable domain (rest looked up from reference TRBV5-1 and TRBJ1-1): KAGVTQTPRYLIKTRGQQVTLSCSPISGHRSVSWYQQTPGQGLQFLFEYFSETQRNKGNFPGRFSGRQFSNSRSEMNVSTLELGDSALYLCASSSIGQGYTEAFFGQGTRLTVV.

The CDR3 spells CASTTKDGSSYEQYF. The CDR3 coding sequence is TGTGCCAGCACTACAAAGGACGGAAGCTCCTACGAGCAGTACTTC. The gene calls are TRBV27 and TRBJ2-7; D ambiguous. Trimming removed 7 bases from V and 0 bases from J, with 16 bases in between. Germline V lookup: CDR1 MNHEY, CDR2 SMNVEV (reference sequence). There are 15 residues in the CDR3.

The chain uses TRBV6-5 and TRBJ1-5; 10 nucleotides line up with TRBD1. The CDR3 is 15 amino acids. Germline V gene lookup returns CDR1 MNHEY and CDR2 SVGAGI. Trimming at V came to 6 bases and at J to 6 bases, leaving 8 bases not matched to a gene. The CDR3 region has the DNA TGTGCCAGCAGGCCGACAGGGGGCTCCGGTCAGCCCCAGCATTTT. Translating it yields CASRPTGGSGQPQHF.

A word on this clone: Other DNA sequences from this sample encode an identical CDR3 as well. The V call is TRBV19, the J call TRBJ1-5, with TRBD1 as a possible D gene (5 bases). CDR1 is LNHDA and CDR2 is SQIVND in the germline V gene (reference sequence). The CDR3 totals 13 residues. V dropped 1 base and J dropped 7 bases, with 8 bases sitting between them. The CDR3 sequence is CASSIVGGQPQHF. The CDR3, as DNA: TGTGCCAGTAGTATAGTTGGGGGGCAGCCCCAGCATTTT.

The chain is built from TRBV4-1 and TRBJ2-1; 10 nucleotides align to TRBD2. Germline loops: CDR1 MGHRA, CDR2 YSYEKL. V lost 0 bases, J lost 4 bases, and 9 bases stayed unmatched. CDR3 size: 18 residues. This CDR3 reads CASSQDVLLAGPYNEQFF. CDR3 DNA sequence: TGCGCCAGCAGCCAAGATGTTTTACTAGCGGGGCCTTACAATGAGCAGTTCTTC.

V gene TRBV10-3 combines with J gene TRBJ2-7, with 7 bases that match TRBD1. Germline loops: CDR1 ENHRY, CDR2 SYGVKD. With V trimmed by 3 bases and J by 3 bases, 5 bases remained unmatched. CDR3 length: 14 amino acids. The CDR3 coding sequence is TGTGCCATCAGTGAAGGGCAGGGGGACTACGAGCAGTACTTC. Translated: CAISEGQGDYEQYF.

About this clone: The same CDR3 can be traced to other DNA sequences in this sample. The chain links TRBV11-3 to TRBJ1-1; TRBD1 might be the D (6 bases). Trimming stripped 5 bases from V and 1 base from J, with 8 bases between. Germline assignment: CDR1 SGHNT and CDR2 YENEEA. The CDR3 contains 13 residues. In DNA, the CDR3 is TGTGCCAGCAGCCTAGGGGGGAACACTGAAGCTTTCTTT. Translated, it gives CASSLGGNTEAFF.

V is TRBV18 and J is TRBJ2-2; TRBD2 matches at 15 bases. Looked up from germline, CDR1 is KGHSH and CDR2 is LQKENI. There are 17 residues in the CDR3. Trimming at V came to 3 bases and at J to 4 bases, leaving 3 bases not matched to a gene. DNA for the CDR3: TGTGCCAGCTCACCGGGACTAGCGGGAGGACTCACCGGGGAGCTGTTTTTT. It encodes CASSPGLAGGLTGELFF. Using reference TRBV18 and TRBJ2-2 for the parts outside the CDR3, the full variable domain is NAGVMQNPRHLVRRRGQEARLRCSPMKGHSHVYWYRQLPEEGLKFMVYLQKENIIDESGMPKERFSAEFPKEGPSILRIQQVVRGDSAAYFCASSPGLAGGLTGELFFGEGSRLTVL.

This rearrangement joins TRBV30 to TRBJ2-5; TRBD2 is a possible D gene (5 bases). CDR1 is GTSNPN and CDR2 is SVGIG in the germline V gene (reference sequence). The CDR3 is 12 residues long. The V gene lost 2 bases and the J gene lost 3 bases, with 7 bases spanning the gap. The CDR3 region has the DNA TGTGCCTGGAGTAGAGGGAAAGAGACCCAGTACTTC. Amino acids: CAWSRGKETQYF.

The chain uses TRBV27 and TRBJ1-2, with D perhaps TRBD1 (6 bases). This CDR3 spans 15 amino acids. The V end was cut by 5 bases, the J end by 2 bases, with 15 bases between. Germline V gene lookup returns CDR1 MNHEY and CDR2 SMNVEV (reference sequence). In nucleotides, the CDR3 is TGTGCCAGCAGTGTCCAGGGGTCGGAGAACTATGGCTACACCTTC. Its protein is CASSVQGSENYGYTF.

The J gene is TRBJ1-3, the V gene TRBV5-1; D is perhaps TRBD1 (5 bases). The CDR3 sequence is 17 residues long. Germline-derived CDR1 and CDR2 are SGHRS and YFSETQ. Trimming took 2 bases from V and 0 from J, leaving 15 bases between them. DNA for the CDR3: TGCGCCAGCAGCTTCAAACCCTCAGGGAGCTCTGGAAACACCATATATTTT. Its translation is CASSFKPSGSSGNTIYF.